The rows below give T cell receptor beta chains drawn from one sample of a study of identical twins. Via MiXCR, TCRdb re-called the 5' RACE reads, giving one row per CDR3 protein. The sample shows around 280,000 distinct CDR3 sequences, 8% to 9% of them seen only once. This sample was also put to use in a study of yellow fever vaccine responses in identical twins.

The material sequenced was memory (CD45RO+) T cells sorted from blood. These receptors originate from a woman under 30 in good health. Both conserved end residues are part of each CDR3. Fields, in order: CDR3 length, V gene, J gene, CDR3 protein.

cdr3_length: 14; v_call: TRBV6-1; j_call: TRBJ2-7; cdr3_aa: CASSEPSAYYEQYF
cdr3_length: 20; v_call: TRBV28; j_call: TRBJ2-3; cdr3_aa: CASSFGWTSGRGATTDTQYF
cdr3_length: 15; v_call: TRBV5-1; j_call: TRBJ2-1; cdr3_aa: CASSLSSGGWSEQFF
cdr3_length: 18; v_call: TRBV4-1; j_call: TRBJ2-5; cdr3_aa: CASSQVRASGSLQETQYF
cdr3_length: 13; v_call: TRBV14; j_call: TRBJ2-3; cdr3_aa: CASSPNPADTQYF
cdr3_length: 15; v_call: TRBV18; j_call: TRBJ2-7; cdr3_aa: CASSPVLEVAHEQYF
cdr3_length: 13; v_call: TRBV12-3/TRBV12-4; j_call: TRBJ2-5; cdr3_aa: CASKGPTRETQYF
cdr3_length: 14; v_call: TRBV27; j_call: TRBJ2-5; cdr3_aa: CASSLSSAPDTQYF
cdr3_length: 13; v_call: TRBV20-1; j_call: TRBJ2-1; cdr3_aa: CSVGLSTLPEQFF
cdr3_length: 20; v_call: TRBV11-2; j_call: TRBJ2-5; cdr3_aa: CASSLRGTSGGPKGKETQYF
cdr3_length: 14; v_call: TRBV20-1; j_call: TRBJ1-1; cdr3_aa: CSASRGSGNTEAFF
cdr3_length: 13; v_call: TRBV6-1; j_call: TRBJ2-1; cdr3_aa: CASTGGPYNEQFF
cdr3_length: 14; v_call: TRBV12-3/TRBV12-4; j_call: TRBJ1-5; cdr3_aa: CASSFGQINQPQHF
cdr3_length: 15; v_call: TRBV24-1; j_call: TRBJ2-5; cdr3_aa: CATSDLGTGEETQYF
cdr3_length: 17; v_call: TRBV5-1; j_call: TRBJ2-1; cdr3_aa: CASRSDRGGSSYNEQFF
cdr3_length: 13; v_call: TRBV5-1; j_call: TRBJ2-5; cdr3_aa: CASSLGPPETQYF
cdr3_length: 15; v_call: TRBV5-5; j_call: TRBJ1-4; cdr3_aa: CASSFWTKGKEKLFF
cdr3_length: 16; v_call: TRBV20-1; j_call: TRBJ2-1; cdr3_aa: CSARDLGSNGYNEQFF
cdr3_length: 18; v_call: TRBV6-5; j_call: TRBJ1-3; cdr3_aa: CASSSLDFRAPKGNTIYF
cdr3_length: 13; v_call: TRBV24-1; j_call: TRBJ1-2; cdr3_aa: CATSETVNYGYTF
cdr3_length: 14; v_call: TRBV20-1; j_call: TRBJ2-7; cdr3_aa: CSARDLGLSYEQYF
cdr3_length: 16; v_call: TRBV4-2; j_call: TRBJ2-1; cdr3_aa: CASSQEDREPHNEQFF
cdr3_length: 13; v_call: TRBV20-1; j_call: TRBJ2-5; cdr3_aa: CSARGLAEETQYF
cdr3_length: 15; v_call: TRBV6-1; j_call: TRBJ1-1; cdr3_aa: CGSRKNPTKGTEAFF
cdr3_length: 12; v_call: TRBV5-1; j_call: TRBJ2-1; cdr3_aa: CASSIQGNEQFF
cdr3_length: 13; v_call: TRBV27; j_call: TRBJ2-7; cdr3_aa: CASSLFTGLRQYF
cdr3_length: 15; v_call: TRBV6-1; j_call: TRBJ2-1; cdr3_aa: CASRRPGTSGNEQFF
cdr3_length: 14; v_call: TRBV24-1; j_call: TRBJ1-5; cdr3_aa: CATSDPRSNQPQHF
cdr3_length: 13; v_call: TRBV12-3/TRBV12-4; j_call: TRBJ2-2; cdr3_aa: CASRPAGTGELFF
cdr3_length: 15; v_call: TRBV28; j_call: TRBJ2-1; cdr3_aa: CASSGLAGRYNEQFF
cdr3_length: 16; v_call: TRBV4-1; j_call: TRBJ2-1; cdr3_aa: CASSRIWDPDYNEQFF
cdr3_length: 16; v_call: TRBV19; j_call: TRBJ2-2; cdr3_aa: CASITSGVTNTGELFF
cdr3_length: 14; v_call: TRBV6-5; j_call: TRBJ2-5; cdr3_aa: CASSYLASVETQYF
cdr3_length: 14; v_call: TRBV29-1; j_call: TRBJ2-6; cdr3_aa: CSVGGSSGANVLTF
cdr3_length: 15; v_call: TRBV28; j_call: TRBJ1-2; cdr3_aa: CASGGQALTNYGYTF
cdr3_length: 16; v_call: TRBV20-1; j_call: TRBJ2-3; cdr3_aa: CSARRNSEFETDTQYF
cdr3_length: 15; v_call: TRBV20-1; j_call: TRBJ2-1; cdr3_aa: CSARGLLGDMNEQFF
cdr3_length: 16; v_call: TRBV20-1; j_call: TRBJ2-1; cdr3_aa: CSARGAGSSSYNEQFF
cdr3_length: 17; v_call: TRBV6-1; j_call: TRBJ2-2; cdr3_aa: CASSKPGLASNTGELFF
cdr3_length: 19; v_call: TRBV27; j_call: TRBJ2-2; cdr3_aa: CASSFWLAGGTRGTGELFF